This T cell receptor (beta chain) was sequenced for a study of sequential checkpoint blockade in melanoma. Overall study results and limits: In arm A, pretreatment tumor clonality was associated with response. Tumor T-cell fraction and clonality correlated with PD-L1 and CD8+ counts.

This clone has ten or more counts. Its specificity is unknown. The data were produced by immunoSEQ multiplex PCR, yet TCRdb's version contains in-frame clones alone and is incomplete. The sample yields 6,500 to 10,000 clones, around 22% seen once. The treatment here: randomized to nivolumab then ipilimumab (arm A) or the reverse (arm B). Here the sequenced sample was tumor tissue (inferred from file names), taken from a patient given nivolumab and ipilimumab in sequence. This TCR came from a human donor with melanoma.

The CDR3 nucleotides are TGTGCCAGCAGCTTGGGGGGAGAGAACTATGGCTACACCTTC. This sequence encodes CASSLGGENYGYTF. This rearrangement joins TRBV11-3 to TRBJ1-2; tentatively, D is TRBD1 (5 bases). V was trimmed by 3 bases and J by 2 bases, leaving 10 bases between them. Germline V gene data show CDR1 as SGHNT and CDR2 as YENEEA. The length of the CDR3 is 14 residues.